Included here is one T cell receptor (beta chain) sequence, with context. Its target is not known. The study ran its PCR with 60 Vbeta and 13 Jbeta primers. Sequencing used immunoSEQ multiplex PCR; TCRdb keeps in-frame clones, though not all of them. The sample holds under 250,000 clones. These data originate in a study of cytomegalovirus exposure and HLA in healthy donors. Whole-study context: HLA-typed donors were the source of 83 million or so unique TCRs held in an early data release.

Trimming took 3 bases from V and 7 from J, leaving 6 bases between them. Germline V gives CDR1 MDHEN, CDR2 SYDVKM. The CDR3 has 11 amino acids. Study results and caveats: Later work associated fewer than 20,000 TCR beta sequences with HLA alleles at 0.05 false discovery rate. Within an earlier analysis, most TCR beta V segments proved productive either about 87% or about 30% of the time. The authors assumed roughly uniform sequencing depth across donors for presence/absence analyses.

The source material was PBMCs. This chain joins TRBV28 and TRBJ1-2, with a tentative D call TRBD1 (5 bases). This receptor was identified in a girl aged 2 to 9 in good health and CMV-seropositive. The CDR3 spells CASSFRAGYTF. CDR3 nucleotide sequence: TGTGCCAGCAGTTTCAGGGCTGGCTACACCTTC.